The T cell receptor (beta chain) described here comes from a study of siplizumab effects on memory and regulatory T cells. In germline, CDR1 is MGHRA, CDR2 YSYEKL. V lost 3 bases, J lost 1 base, and 8 bases stayed unmatched. CDR3 length: 16 amino acids. Study results and limitations: In controls, approximately 28% of mappable alloreactive CD4+ clones were Treg-derived on average, versus about 64% with siplizumab.

On this clone itself: Antigen unknown.

Profiling relied on immunoSEQ multiplex PCR, and the TCRdb table lists in-frame clones only, not all of them. The table lists roughly 70,000 clones, 85% to 95% of them singletons. Sample: CD8+ T cells sorted from blood. This receptor was identified in a human donor in good health. This rearrangement joins TRBV4-1 to TRBJ1-1; 7 bases agree with TRBD1. CDR3 bases: TGCGCCAGCAGCCAGGAAACCGGGACAGCGAACACTGAAGCTTTCTTT. Protein: CASSQETGTANTEAFF.